The 21 T cell receptor beta chains given below trace back to one sample, sequenced in a study of OX40 agonist ivuxolimab in advanced cancers. Sequencing was performed with immunoSEQ multiplex PCR; in TCRdb, only in-frame clones are kept and a portion is missing. Found here are tens of thousands of clones, almost 80% of them singletons; the top ten hold around 10%. Sample: CD4+ or CD8+ T cells sorted from blood, taken in a trial of the OX40 agonist ivuxolimab. Receptors were obtained from an adult with an advanced solid tumor such as melanoma, head and neck, liver or kidney cancer.

This clone was seen only once. The chain carries TRBV19 and TRBJ1-1; TRBD1 matches at 8 bases. The V gene's germline CDR1 is LNHDA and CDR2 SQIVND (reference sequence). The CDR3 has 14 amino acids. Losses at the gene ends were 6 bases for V and 1 base for J; bases not matched to a gene: 4. CDR3 bases: TGTGCCAGTAGCTGGCAGGGGGCGAACACTGAAGCTTTCTTT. It specifies CASSWQGANTEAFF.

The V gene is TRBV10-1, the J gene TRBJ2-7; D is unclear. CDR3 length: 17 amino acids. Germline V gene sequence: CDR1 WNHNN, CDR2 SYGVQD (reference sequence). V lost 3 bases and J lost 5, with 23 bases in between. The CDR3 coding sequence is TGCGCCAGCAGTGACGGCCCCCCCATCATGACTCGGGACGAGCAGTACTTC. Protein product: CASSDGPPIMTRDEQYF.

V and J are TRBV2 and TRBJ2-5, with a tentative D call TRBD2 (6 bases). Between the trimmed V and J ends, which lost 5 bases and 1 base, there was a span of 17 bases. The germline V gene has CDR1 SNHLY and CDR2 FYNNEI. This CDR3 comprises 16 residues. CDR3 DNA sequence: TGTGCCAGCAGTCCTGTGGAGGGTCGGAGCCAAGAGACCCAGTACTTC. Amino acid sequence: CASSPVEGRSQETQYF.

V gene TRBV13 combines with J gene TRBJ2-4; D gene unclear. CDR1 PRHDT and CDR2 FYEKMQ come from the germline V gene (reference sequence). The CDR3 is 16 residues long. The V and J ends lost 0 bases and 0 bases respectively, with 9 bases between them. CDR3 sequence: CASSLGAGVAKNIQYF. The CDR3 bases are TGTGCCAGCAGCTTAGGGGCAGGTGTAGCCAAAAACATTCAGTACTTC.

This chain links TRBV28 with TRBJ2-3; the D call may be TRBD1 or TRBD2 (6 bases each). This CDR3 region has 14 residues. V was cut by 3 bases and J by 10 bases, with 17 bases left in between. From germline, CDR1 is MDHEN and CDR2 SYDVKM. The CDR3 DNA reads as TGTGCCAGCAGTTTGGGAGGAACAGGGCCAGCGCAGTATTTT. This codes for CASSLGGTGPAQYF.

J is TRBJ2-5 and V is TRBV5-6; the D is unclear. The CDR3 is 15 residues long. Trimming left V 3 bases short and J 3 bases short, with 15 bases between. Germline V CDR1 and CDR2: SGHDT, YYEEEE. The CDR3 nucleotides are TGTGCCAGCAGCTCTCTCCCGGACCTCGAAGAGACCCAGTACTTC. Translation: CASSSLPDLEETQYF.

The chain recombines TRBV6-5 with TRBJ1-2; 9 positions match TRBD1. Trimming removed 2 bases from V and 8 bases from J; junction bases left unmatched: 6. Germline-derived CDR1 and CDR2 are MNHEY and SVGAGI. The CDR3 length is 14 residues. The CDR3 nucleotides read TGTGCCAGCAGTTACGGACAGGGGTTAGGCGGCTACACCTTC. Translation: CASSYGQGLGGYTF.

This sequence joins TRBV20-1 and TRBJ2-1; D ambiguous. V was trimmed by 2 bases and J by 7 bases, leaving 0 bases between them. Per germline, CDR1 DFQATT and CDR2 SNEGSKA (reference sequence). The CDR3 loop spans 9 amino acids. Here the CDR3 reads CSARNEQFF. The DNA for the CDR3 is TGCAGTGCTAGAAATGAGCAGTTCTTC.

This clone was observed a single time. V is TRBV10-3 and J is TRBJ2-7; no reliable D call. The CDR3 runs 16 residues. Trimming cost V 6 bases and J 3 bases, with 21 bases left between them. Looked up from germline, CDR1 is ENHRY and CDR2 is SYGVKD. DNA for the CDR3: TGTGCCATCAGCTTAAATAACCGGATTGGGTTCTACGAGCAGTACTTC. Its translation: CAISLNNRIGFYEQYF.

This clone was found a few times. V and J are TRBV5-1 and TRBJ2-3; TRBD1 aligns across 9 bases. J gave up 6 bases and V 4 bases, and 6 bases lay outside the gene matches. The CDR3 loop spans 14 amino acids. The V gene's germline CDR1 is SGHRS and CDR2 YFSETQ. The CDR3, as DNA: TGCGCCAGCAGCGGGGACAGGGATACTGATACGCAGTATTTT. As protein: CASSGDRDTDTQYF.

The chain employs TRBV6-5 and TRBJ1-5; no clear D. Germline CDR1 MNHEY, CDR2 SVGAGI. The length of the CDR3 is 12 residues. Trimming took 3 bases from V and 7 from J, leaving 7 bases between them. This CDR3 is CASSYGWQPQHF. DNA of the CDR3: TGTGCCAGCAGTTATGGCTGGCAGCCCCAGCATTTT.

V is TRBV5-1 and J is TRBJ2-1; maybe TRBD1 (5 bases). The germline V and J ends were trimmed by 4 bases and 2 bases, with 10 bases remaining between them. Germline V gives CDR1 SGHRS, CDR2 YFSETQ. CDR3 size: 14 residues. CDR3 sequence reads: CASSQDMPYNEQFF. The CDR3 DNA is TGCGCCAGCAGCCAGGACATGCCCTACAATGAGCAGTTCTTC.

Only one count was recorded for this clone. The chain joins TRBV4-2 to TRBJ1-2; TRBD1 matches 9 bases. Germline-derived CDR1 and CDR2 are LGHNA and YNFKEQ. Trimming took 0 bases from V and 8 from J; bases not matched to a gene: 22. The CDR3 sequence is 20 residues long. For the CDR3, the DNA is TGTGCCAGCAGCCAAGAGGGGGGGGGCACAGGGGGCGCTAAGGAAAGGGGCTACACCTTC. Its translation is CASSQEGGGTGGAKERGYTF.

The V call is TRBV5-4, the J call TRBJ1-4; unclear D gene. V lost 4 bases, J lost 3 bases, and 16 bases lay in between. Germline lookup yields CDR1 SGHNT and CDR2 YYREEE (reference sequence). The CDR3 contains 16 residues. The chain's CDR3 is CASSPDGAESNEKLFF. CDR3 nucleotide sequence: TGTGCCAGCAGCCCGGACGGCGCGGAATCTAATGAAAAACTGTTTTTT.

This chain connects TRBV7-8 to TRBJ2-7, with D possibly being TRBD1 (6 bases). Trimming took off 5 bases at V and 3 bases at J, with 14 bases between the two ends. There are 14 residues in the CDR3. The germline V gene has CDR1 SGHVS and CDR2 FQNEAQ. The DNA of the CDR3 is TGTGCCAGCAGCCCGGACAGTTGGGGCTACGAGCAGTACTTC. Its protein product is CASSPDSWGYEQYF.

This clone occurred a few times. The rearrangement uses TRBV5-4 and TRBJ1-2; 9 nucleotides line up with TRBD1. Germline CDR1 and CDR2: SGHNT and YYREEE (reference sequence). V lost 10 bases to trimming and J lost 5 bases; unmatched junction nucleotides: 15. This CDR3 is 15 amino acids long. Here the CDR3 reads CAGRNMKDRGYGYTF. The DNA of the CDR3 is TGTGCCGGACGAAACATGAAAGACAGGGGGTATGGCTACACCTTC.

The chain employs TRBV13 and TRBJ1-2; D might be TRBD1 (6 bases). V lost 6 bases and J lost 4, with 9 bases in between. CDR3 size: 12 residues. CDR1 PRHDT and CDR2 FYEKMQ come from the germline V gene (reference sequence). CDR3 nucleotide sequence: TGTGCCAGCAGACAGGGTGGCTATGGCTACACCTTC. Amino acids: CASRQGGYGYTF.

This clone was counted once. The J gene is TRBJ2-2, the V gene TRBV27; 7 bases agree with TRBD2. The germline gives CDR1 MNHEY, CDR2 SMNVEV (reference sequence). After removal of 4 bases from V and 1 base from J, the junction contained 0 bases not matched to a gene. The CDR3 is 14 residues long. In DNA form, the CDR3 reads TGTGCCAGCAGTTCGGGGGGGAACACCGGGGAGCTGTTTTTT. Amino acids: CASSSGGNTGELFF.

This chain connects TRBV19 to TRBJ1-1, with 8 positions matching TRBD1. Trimming took 6 bases from V and 5 from J; bases not matched to a gene: 11. Germline values: CDR1 LNHDA, CDR2 SQIVND (reference sequence). There are 15 residues in the CDR3. CDR3 in DNA: TGTGCCAGTAGCTGGATACAGGGGGGGGAAACTGAAGCTTTCTTT. Translating it yields CASSWIQGGETEAFF.

V gene TRBV4-3 combines with J gene TRBJ2-1; 8 bases agree with TRBD2. From germline, CDR1 is LGHNA and CDR2 YSLEER. V dropped 4 bases and J dropped 7; count of bases not matched to a gene: 9. CDR3 length equals 15 residues. CDR3 region: CASSPTSGAGNEQFF. CDR3 bases: TGCGCCAGCAGCCCCACTAGCGGAGCTGGGAATGAGCAGTTCTTC.

This clone has more than one count but fewer than ten. V and J are TRBV27 and TRBJ1-1; a possible D gene is TRBD1 (5 bases). The CDR3 sequence is 13 residues long. Trimming took 6 bases from V and 3 from J, leaving 11 bases between them. CDR1 and CDR2 from the germline V gene are MNHEY and SMNVEV (reference sequence). As DNA, the CDR3 is TGTGCCAGCAGAAACAGGCTCGACACTGAAGCTTTCTTT. Translation: CASRNRLDTEAFF.